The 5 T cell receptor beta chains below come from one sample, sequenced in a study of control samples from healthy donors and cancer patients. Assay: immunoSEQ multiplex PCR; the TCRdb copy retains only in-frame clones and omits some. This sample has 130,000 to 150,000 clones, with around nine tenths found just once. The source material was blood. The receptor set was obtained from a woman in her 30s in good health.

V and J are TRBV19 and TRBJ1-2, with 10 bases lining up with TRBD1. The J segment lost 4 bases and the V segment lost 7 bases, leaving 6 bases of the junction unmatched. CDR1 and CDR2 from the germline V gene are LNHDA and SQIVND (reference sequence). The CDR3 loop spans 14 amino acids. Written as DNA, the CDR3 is TGTGCCAGTATCCGGGACAGGGGTGGCTATGGCTACACCTTC. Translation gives CASIRDRGGYGYTF.

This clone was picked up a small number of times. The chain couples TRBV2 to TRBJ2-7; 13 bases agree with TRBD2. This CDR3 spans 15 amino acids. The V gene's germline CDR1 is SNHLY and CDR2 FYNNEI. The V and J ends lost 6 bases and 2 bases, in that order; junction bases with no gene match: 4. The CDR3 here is CASSLGTSGTYEQYF. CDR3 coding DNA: TGTGCCAGCAGCCTCGGGACTAGCGGGACCTACGAGCAGTACTTC.

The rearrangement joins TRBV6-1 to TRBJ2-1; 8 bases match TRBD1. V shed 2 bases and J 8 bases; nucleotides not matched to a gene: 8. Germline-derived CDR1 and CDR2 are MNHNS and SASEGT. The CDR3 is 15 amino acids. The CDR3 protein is CASSEIRTGWDEQFF. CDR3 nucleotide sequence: TGTGCCAGCAGTGAAATCCGGACAGGGTGGGATGAGCAGTTCTTC.

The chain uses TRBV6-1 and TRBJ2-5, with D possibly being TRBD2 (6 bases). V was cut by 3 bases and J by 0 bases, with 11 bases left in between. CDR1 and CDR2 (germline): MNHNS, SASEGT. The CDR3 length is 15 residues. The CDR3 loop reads CASSEGLAYQETQYF. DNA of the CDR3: TGTGCCAGCAGTGAGGGACTGGCATACCAAGAGACCCAGTACTTC.

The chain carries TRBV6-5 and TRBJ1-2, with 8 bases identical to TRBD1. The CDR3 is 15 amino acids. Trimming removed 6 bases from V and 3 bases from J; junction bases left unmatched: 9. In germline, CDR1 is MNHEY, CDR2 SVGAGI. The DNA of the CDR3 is TGTGCCAGCAGCGACCCAGGGGGCGGTTACTATGGCTACACCTTC. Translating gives CASSDPGGGYYGYTF.